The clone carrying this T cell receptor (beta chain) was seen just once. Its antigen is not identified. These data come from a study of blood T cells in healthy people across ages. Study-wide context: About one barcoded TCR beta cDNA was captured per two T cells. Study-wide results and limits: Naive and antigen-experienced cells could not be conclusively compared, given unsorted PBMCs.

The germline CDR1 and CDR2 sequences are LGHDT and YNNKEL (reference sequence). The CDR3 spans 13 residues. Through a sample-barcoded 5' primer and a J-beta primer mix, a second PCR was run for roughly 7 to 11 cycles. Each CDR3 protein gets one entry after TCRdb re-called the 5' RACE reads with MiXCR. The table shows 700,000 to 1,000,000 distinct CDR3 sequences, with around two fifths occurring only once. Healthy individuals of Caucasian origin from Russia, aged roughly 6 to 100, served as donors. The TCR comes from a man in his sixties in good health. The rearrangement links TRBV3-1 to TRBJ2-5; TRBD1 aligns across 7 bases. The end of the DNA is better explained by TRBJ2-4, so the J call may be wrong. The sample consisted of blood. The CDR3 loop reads CASSPDRANIQYF. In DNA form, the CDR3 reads TGTGCCAGCAGCCCCGACAGGGCAAACATTCAGTACTTC.